A single sample is the source of the 5 T cell receptor beta chains below, sequenced in a study of shared clonotypes between healthy human individuals. CD45RO-negative, CCR7-positively selected cells formed the naive CD8 fraction, excluding terminally differentiated effector memory CD45RA+ cells. Assay used: immunoSEQ multiplex PCR; TCRdb lists only in-frame clones, some missing. The data contain about 2.1 million clones, 90% to 95% of them singletons. Sequenced: naive CD8+ T cells from PBMCs. The origin of the receptors is a man between 18 and 35 years old in good health. Some clones in this sample may be carry-over from other donors' samples.

The genes are TRBV9 and TRBJ2-5; 7 bases line up with TRBD1. The germline gives CDR1 SGDLS, CDR2 YYNGEE. With 0 bases clipped from V and 3 bases from J, the junction kept 2 bases outside the gene matches. The CDR3 is 14 residues long. The CDR3 region has the DNA TGTGCCAGCAGCGTAGAAGGGACAGAAGAGACCCAGTACTTC. This sequence encodes CASSVEGTEETQYF.

As regards this clone: Other DNA sequences within the sample encode an identical CDR3. The chain recombines TRBV7-6 with TRBJ2-7, with 10 nucleotides matching TRBD1. Germline-derived CDR1 and CDR2 are SGHVS and FNYEAQ. Trimming removed 5 bases from V and 0 bases from J; junction bases left unmatched: 4. This CDR3 is 15 amino acids long. This CDR3 is CASSPRTGGSYEQYF. The CDR3 region has the DNA TGTGCCAGCAGCCCCCGGACAGGGGGCTCCTACGAGCAGTACTTC. Based on the CDR3 plus reference TRBV7-6 and TRBJ2-7, the full variable domain is GAGVSQSPRYKVTKRGQDVALRCDPISGHVSLYWYRQALGQGPEFLTYFNYEAQQDKSGLPNDRFSAERPEGSISTLTIQRTEQRDSAMYRCASSPRTGGSYEQYFGPGTRLTVT.

In DNA, the CDR3 is TGTGCCAGCTCACCACCGGGACAGGGGCTCCACGAGCAGTACTTC. This sequence encodes CASSPPGQGLHEQYF. This rearrangement joins TRBV18 to TRBJ2-7; 10 nucleotides match TRBD1. Trimming took 0 bases from V and 5 from J; bases not matched to a gene: 4. Germline assignment: CDR1 KGHSH and CDR2 LQKENI. The length of the CDR3 is 15 residues.

On this clone: The same CDR3 can be traced to other DNA sequences in this sample. The chain couples TRBV27 to TRBJ1-1; D may be TRBD1 (6 bases). This CDR3 is built from 14 residues. Trimming shortened V by 5 bases and J by 5 bases, and 15 bases separated the two germline ends. Germline CDR1 MNHEY, CDR2 SMNVEV (reference sequence). CDR3 sequence reads: CASSVTGSGTEAFF. CDR3 DNA sequence: TGTGCCAGCAGTGTCACAGGGAGTGGGACTGAAGCTTTCTTT.

The CDR3 here is CAIRRDEAAPYQETQYF. CDR3 DNA: TGTGCCATCAGGAGGGATGAGGCAGCCCCGTACCAAGAGACCCAGTACTTC. The V gene is TRBV10-3, the J gene TRBJ2-5, with D possibly matching TRBD2 (5 bases). CDR1 and CDR2 (germline): ENHRY, SYGVKD. V was pared by 6 bases and J by 0 bases, with 20 bases between. This CDR3 region has 17 residues.